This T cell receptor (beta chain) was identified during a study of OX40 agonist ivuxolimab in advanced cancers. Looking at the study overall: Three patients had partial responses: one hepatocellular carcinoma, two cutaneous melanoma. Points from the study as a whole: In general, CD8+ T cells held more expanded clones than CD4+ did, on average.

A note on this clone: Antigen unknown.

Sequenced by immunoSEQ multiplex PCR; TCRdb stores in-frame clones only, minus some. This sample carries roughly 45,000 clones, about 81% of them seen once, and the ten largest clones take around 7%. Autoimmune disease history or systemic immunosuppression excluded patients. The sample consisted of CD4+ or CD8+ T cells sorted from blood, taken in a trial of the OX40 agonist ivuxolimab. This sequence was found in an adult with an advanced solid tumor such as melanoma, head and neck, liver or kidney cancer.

Here the CDR3 DNA reads TGTGCCAGCAGCGCTGACAGGCGTCTTCGGGTTTCCTCCTACAATGAGCAGTTCTTC. Amino acids: CASSADRRLRVSSYNEQFF. The chain is built from TRBV5-4 and TRBJ2-1; tentatively, D is TRBD1 (6 bases). V lost 4 bases, J lost 0 bases, and 23 bases lay in between. The CDR3 contains 19 residues. The V gene's germline CDR1 is SGHNT and CDR2 YYREEE (reference sequence).